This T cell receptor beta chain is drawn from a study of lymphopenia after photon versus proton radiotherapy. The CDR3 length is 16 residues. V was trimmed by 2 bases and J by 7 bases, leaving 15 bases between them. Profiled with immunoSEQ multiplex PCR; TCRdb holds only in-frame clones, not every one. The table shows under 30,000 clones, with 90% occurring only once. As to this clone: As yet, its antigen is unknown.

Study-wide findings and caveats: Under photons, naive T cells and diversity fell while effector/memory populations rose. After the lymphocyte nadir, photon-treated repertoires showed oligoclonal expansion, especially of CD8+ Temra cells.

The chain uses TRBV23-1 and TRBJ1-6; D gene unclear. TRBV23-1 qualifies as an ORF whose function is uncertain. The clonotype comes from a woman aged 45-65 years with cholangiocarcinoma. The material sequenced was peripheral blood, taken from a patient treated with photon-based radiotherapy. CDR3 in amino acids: CASSQGPYKLNSPLHF. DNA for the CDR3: TGCGCCAGCAGTCAAGGCCCGTACAAGCTGAATTCACCCCTCCACTTT.